Following are 31 T cell receptor beta chains from one sample sequenced in a study of CD8+ T cells in alopecia areata. Treatment reported: oral pan-JAK inhibitor, 5-10 mg twice daily. Following RNA extraction, reverse transcription yielded cDNA that acted as the sequencing template. The protocol was immunoSEQ multiplex PCR, while the TCRdb copy is restricted to in-frame clones and leaves out a portion. The sample includes approximately 190,000 clones, roughly 60% seen only once; the top ten take 5% to 6%. The material was CD4+ T cells sorted from blood, obtained at week 24, from a patient treated with tofacitinib. The receptors here all came from a human donor with alopecia areata.

This clone occurred a few times. The chain combines TRBV4-2 with TRBJ1-4, with unresolved D. This CDR3 region has 15 residues. Trimming cost V 0 bases and J 8 bases, with 13 bases left between them. CDR1 is LGHNA, CDR2 YNFKEQ, per germline. For the CDR3, the DNA is TGTGCCAGCAGCCAAGACTTCAGTAGACCGGAAAAACTGTTTTTT. It is translated as CASSQDFSRPEKLFF.

The chain uses TRBV28 and TRBJ2-5; maybe TRBD2 (5 bases). The CDR3 totals 13 residues. The V gene's germline CDR1 is MDHEN and CDR2 SYDVKM. The germline V and J ends were trimmed by 7 bases and 5 bases, with 14 bases remaining between them. CDR3 residues: CASTPGFAETQYF. The CDR3 DNA is TGTGCCAGCACGCCGGGGTTTGCGGAGACCCAGTACTTC.

This clone was observed a few times. The chain employs TRBV4-3 and TRBJ2-2; D is undetermined. The CDR3 extends over 17 amino acids. Germline assignment: CDR1 LGHNA and CDR2 YSLEER. V shed 0 bases and J shed 1 base, with 12 bases lying between them. In DNA, the CDR3 is TGCGCCAGCAGCCAAGATCGAGCTAGTCAGAACACCGGGGAGCTGTTTTTT. Protein: CASSQDRASQNTGELFF.

This clone was detected only a few times. The V call is TRBV7-2, the J call TRBJ2-5, with 9 bases identical to TRBD2. With V trimmed by 2 bases and J by 4 bases, 2 bases remained unmatched. The germline V gene has CDR1 SGHTA and CDR2 FQGNSA. This CDR3 has 14 residues. The DNA for the CDR3 is TGTGCCAGCAGCTTAAGTAGCGGGAGAGAGACCCAGTACTTC. Its protein product is CASSLSSGRETQYF. Full variable domain (remainder filled in from reference TRBV7-2 and TRBJ2-5): GAGVSQSPSNKVTEKGKDVELRCDPISGHTALYWYRQSLGQGLEFLIYFQGNSAPDKSGLPSDRFSAERTGGSVSTLTIQRTQQEDSAVYLCASSLSSGRETQYFGPGTRLLVL.

The chain couples TRBV5-1 to TRBJ2-5; no firm D call. Between the trimmed V and J ends, which lost 2 bases and 5 bases, there was a span of 7 bases. CDR3 length: 12 amino acids. Germline values: CDR1 SGHRS, CDR2 YFSETQ. DNA for the CDR3: TGCGCCAGCAGCTTAACCGCTGAGACCCAGTACTTC. The encoded protein is CASSLTAETQYF.

This clone was seen a single time. The chain employs TRBV18 and TRBJ2-3; the D is unclear. Looked up from germline, CDR1 is KGHSH and CDR2 is LQKENI. V lost 4 bases, J lost 1 base, and 0 bases lay in between. This CDR3 spans 11 amino acids. The CDR3 DNA reads TGTGCCAGCTCACGCACAGATACGCAGTATTTT. It translates to CASSRTDTQYF.

This CDR3 is CASSIEGYEQYF. CDR3 nucleotide sequence: TGTGCCAGTAGTATTGAGGGCTACGAGCAGTACTTC. The chain combines TRBV19 with TRBJ2-7; TRBD2 might be the D (5 bases). CDR1 and CDR2 from the germline V gene are LNHDA and SQIVND (reference sequence). The V and J ends lost 3 bases and 3 bases respectively, with 6 bases between them. The CDR3 length is 12 residues.

V usage is TRBV28 and J usage is TRBJ2-5; 12 bases are shared with TRBD2. Per the germline V gene, CDR1 is MDHEN and CDR2 is SYDVKM. CDR3 length: 15 amino acids. V shed 4 bases and J 2 bases; nucleotides not matched to a gene: 2. The CDR3 loop is CASSSGLAGQETQYF. The CDR3 DNA reads TGTGCCAGCAGTTCCGGACTAGCGGGGCAAGAGACCCAGTACTTC.

The CDR3 coding sequence is TGTGCCAGCAGTGAGAGTCTACTGGACATAGGTGGGCAGTATTTT. The encoded protein is CASSESLLDIGGQYF. This chain links TRBV6-1 with TRBJ2-3; D perhaps matches TRBD1 (5 bases). The ends were cut back, 3 bases at V and 11 bases at J, with 21 bases in the middle. CDR3 length: 15 residues. Germline V gene sequence: CDR1 MNHNS, CDR2 SASEGT.

This chain connects TRBV29-1 to TRBJ1-1, with 9 bases aligning to TRBD1. Per the germline V gene, CDR1 is SQVTM and CDR2 is ANQGSEA. There are 13 residues in the CDR3. The V gene end was trimmed by 7 bases and the J gene end by 3 bases; junction bases not matched to a gene: 6. In nucleotides, the CDR3 is TGCAGCGGTATGGGACAGGGATACACTGAAGCTTTCTTT. Translating it yields CSGMGQGYTEAFF.

The rearrangement links TRBV2 to TRBJ2-3; weak D call: TRBD2 (5 bases). The V and J ends lost 2 bases and 4 bases respectively, with 10 bases between them. Germline loops: CDR1 SNHLY, CDR2 FYNNEI. The CDR3 covers 14 residues. The CDR3 DNA reads as TGTGCCAGCAGTGAATCATTTAGCGCAGATACGCAGTATTTT. It codes for CASSESFSADTQYF.

This chain joins TRBV9 and TRBJ2-1; 7 bases map to TRBD2. The J segment lost 3 bases and the V segment lost 3 bases, leaving 6 bases of the junction unmatched. The CDR3 spans 15 residues. Germline CDR1 reads SGDLS; CDR2 reads YYNGEE. The CDR3 sequence is CASSGRDYNYNEQFF. The CDR3 DNA reads as TGTGCCAGCAGCGGCCGGGACTACAACTACAATGAGCAGTTCTTC.

The chain is built from TRBV18 and TRBJ1-2, with D unresolved. Per the germline V gene, CDR1 is KGHSH and CDR2 is LQKENI. Trimming removed 4 bases at V and 4 bases at J, with 16 bases between. The CDR3 is 15 amino acids. CDR3 loop: CASSLEGISAYGYTF. In DNA, the CDR3 is TGTGCCAGCTCACTTGAGGGAATTTCGGCCTATGGCTACACCTTC.

V gene TRBV28 combines with J gene TRBJ1-4, with D perhaps matching TRBD1 (6 bases). V was pared by 6 bases and J by 5 bases, with 16 bases between. The CDR3 is made up of 15 amino acids. Germline CDR1 and CDR2: MDHEN and SYDVKM. CDR3 in amino acids: CASRETGHWNEKLFF. CDR3 DNA sequence: TGTGCCAGCAGAGAGACGGGACATTGGAATGAAAAACTGTTTTTT.

This clone has more than one count but fewer than ten. The V call is TRBV25-1, the J call TRBJ2-5; perhaps TRBD2 as D (7 bases). Germline V CDR1 and CDR2: MGHDK, SYGVNS. This CDR3 has 15 residues. V was trimmed by 1 base and J by 4 bases, leaving 13 bases between them. The CDR3 protein is CASSESGGLGETQYF. The DNA of the CDR3 is TGTGCCAGCAGTGAATCCGGGGGGCTGGGAGAGACCCAGTACTTC.

This sequence joins TRBV4-3 and TRBJ1-2; D may be TRBD1 (6 bases). V shed 1 base and J shed 3 bases, with 18 bases lying between them. The CDR3 contains 17 residues. CDR1 is LGHNA, CDR2 YSLEER, per germline. The CDR3 nucleotides are TGCGCCAGCAGCCAAGCAGTTTTGTCAGGGGCAGACTATGGCTACACCTTC. Residues: CASSQAVLSGADYGYTF.

The table lists this clone with a few counts. The rearrangement uses TRBV7-2 and TRBJ2-1; D uncertain. Germline V gives CDR1 SGHTA, CDR2 FQGNSA. This CDR3 comprises 14 residues. The V and J ends lost 2 bases and 8 bases respectively, with 13 bases between them. The CDR3 sequence is CASSLLLGGDEQFF. CDR3 DNA sequence: TGTGCCAGCAGCTTACTGCTGGGTGGCGATGAGCAGTTCTTC.

The chain joins TRBV15 to TRBJ2-4, with D tentatively TRBD1 or TRBD2 (5 bases each). The CDR3 is 17 residues long. The ends were cut back, 0 bases at V and 0 bases at J, with 12 bases in the middle. Looked up from germline, CDR1 is LNHNV and CDR2 is YYDKDF (reference sequence). The CDR3 loop reads CATSRDLGETAKNIQYF. CDR3 sequence (DNA): TGTGCCACCAGCAGAGATCTAGGGGAGACAGCCAAAAACATTCAGTACTTC.

The CDR3: CSYLADTQYF. CDR3 coding DNA: TGCAGCTATCTTGCCGATACGCAGTATTTT. The rearrangement uses TRBV29-1 and TRBJ2-3; unclear D gene. V was cut by 8 bases and J by 6 bases, with 9 bases left in between. This CDR3 contains 10 residues. CDR1 is SQVTM, CDR2 ANQGSEA, per germline.

Ten or more counts support this clone. The J gene is TRBJ1-4, the V gene TRBV7-9; a possible D gene is TRBD1 (5 bases). The CDR3 spans 15 residues. Trimming removed 3 bases from V and 0 bases from J, with 8 bases in between. Germline V gene sequence: CDR1 SEHNR, CDR2 FQNEAQ (reference sequence). The CDR3 DNA follows: TGTGCCAGCAGCTTTACAGGTGCAACTAATGAAAAACTGTTTTTT. It is translated as CASSFTGATNEKLFF.

This rearrangement joins TRBV20-1 to TRBJ2-7; unclear D gene. The CDR3 is 10 amino acids. Trimming cost V 4 bases and J 4 bases, with 5 bases left between them. Germline V lookup: CDR1 DFQATT, CDR2 SNEGSKA (reference sequence). CDR3 DNA sequence: TGCAGTGCTATGGAGTACGAGCAGTACTTC. This gives the protein CSAMEYEQYF.

The chain links TRBV5-6 to TRBJ1-2; D perhaps matches TRBD1 (5 bases). V lost 0 bases and J 8 bases, leaving 17 bases between the germline ends. The CDR3 is 15 amino acids. Germline CDR1 is SGHDT and CDR2 is YYEEEE. The CDR3 nucleotides are TGTGCCAGCAGCTTGGAAGGAGGGGCAAGTTCGGGCTACACCTTC. Translating it yields CASSLEGGASSGYTF. The variable domain in full, completed from reference TRBV5-6 and TRBJ1-2, reads DAGVTQSPTHLIKTRGQQVTLRCSPKSGHDTVSWYQQALGQGPQFIFQYYEEEERQRGNFPDRFSGHQFPNYSSELNVNALLLGDSALYLCASSLEGGASSGYTFGSGTRLTVV.

This clone was recorded a few times. The rearrangement uses TRBV7-9 and TRBJ1-2; 7 positions agree with TRBD1. Germline V gene lookup returns CDR1 SEHNR and CDR2 FQNEAQ (reference sequence). CDR3 length: 13 residues. Losses at the gene ends were 4 bases for V and 10 bases for J; bases not matched to a gene: 9. The CDR3 is CASSSGQISYYTF. CDR3 DNA sequence: TGTGCCAGCAGCTCGGGACAGATCTCCTACTACACCTTC.

This clone was found many times. The gene calls are TRBV29-1 and TRBJ1-2; possibly TRBD1 for D (6 bases). The CDR3 has 15 amino acids. Trimming stripped 4 bases from V and 4 bases from J, with 19 bases between. The germline CDR1 and CDR2 sequences are SQVTM and ANQGSEA. The DNA of the CDR3 is TGCAGCGTTGTGGAGGGGGGCGGGAAGGGCTATGGCTACACCTTC. This gives the protein CSVVEGGGKGYGYTF.

This chain uses TRBV5-1 with TRBJ1-6, with TRBD1 as a possible D gene (5 bases). Trimming stripped 1 base from V and 5 bases from J, with 13 bases between. Germline CDR1 reads SGHRS; CDR2 reads YFSETQ. This CDR3 is 16 amino acids long. CDR3 DNA sequence: TGCGCCAGCAGCTTGCGAGGGGCGGGGGATAATTCACCCCTCCACTTT. Its protein product is CASSLRGAGDNSPLHF.

V gene TRBV18 combines with J gene TRBJ2-1; 8 nucleotides line up with TRBD1. After removal of 2 bases from V and 4 bases from J, the junction contained 10 bases not matched to a gene. The germline gives CDR1 KGHSH, CDR2 LQKENI. The CDR3 has 17 amino acids. This CDR3 reads CASSPANGQGSYNEQFF. As DNA, the CDR3 is TGTGCCAGCTCACCAGCGAACGGACAGGGTTCATACAATGAGCAGTTCTTC.

The sample holds a few counts of this clone. V is TRBV7-9 and J is TRBJ1-2, with unresolved D. Germline loops: CDR1 SEHNR, CDR2 FQNEAQ (reference sequence). This CDR3 has 15 amino acids. Trimming removed 0 bases at V and 4 bases at J, with 12 bases between. In nucleotides, the CDR3 is TGTGCCAGCAGCTTAGCATCGCGAGCGACCTATGGCTACACCTTC. It encodes CASSLASRATYGYTF.

This clone came up a few times. The chain combines TRBV10-3 with TRBJ2-7, with D unclear. CDR1 is ENHRY, CDR2 SYGVKD, per germline. V lost 2 bases, J lost 3 bases, and 11 bases lay in between. This CDR3 comprises 14 residues. The CDR3 DNA sequence: TGTGCCATCAGTGAGGATTTTATCGGCTACGAGCAGTACTTC. Its protein is CAISEDFIGYEQYF.

V usage is TRBV25-1 and J usage is TRBJ2-3; D gene ambiguous. Germline loops: CDR1 MGHDK, CDR2 SYGVNS. V lost 5 bases and J lost 0, with 6 bases in between. The CDR3 covers 13 residues. CDR3 loop: CASSPLSTDTQYF. The CDR3 nucleotides read TGTGCCAGCAGTCCCTTGAGCACAGATACGCAGTATTTT.

V and J are TRBV29-1 and TRBJ1-1, with 7 bases aligning to TRBD1. V lost 7 bases to trimming and J lost 1 base; unmatched junction nucleotides: 6. The CDR3 runs 13 residues. Per the germline V gene, CDR1 is SQVTM and CDR2 is ANQGSEA. The CDR3 region has the DNA TGCAGCGCCTCGGACAGGCAGAACACTGAAGCTTTCTTT. The encoded protein is CSASDRQNTEAFF.

In its sample, this clone was seen many times. The V gene is TRBV2, the J gene TRBJ2-1, with D unclear. V lost 7 bases to trimming and J lost 6 bases, with 7 bases between them. From germline, CDR1 is SNHLY and CDR2 FYNNEI. The CDR3 runs 11 residues. This chain's CDR3 is CASKYSNEQFF. In DNA, the CDR3 is TGTGCCAGCAAGTATTCCAATGAGCAGTTCTTC.